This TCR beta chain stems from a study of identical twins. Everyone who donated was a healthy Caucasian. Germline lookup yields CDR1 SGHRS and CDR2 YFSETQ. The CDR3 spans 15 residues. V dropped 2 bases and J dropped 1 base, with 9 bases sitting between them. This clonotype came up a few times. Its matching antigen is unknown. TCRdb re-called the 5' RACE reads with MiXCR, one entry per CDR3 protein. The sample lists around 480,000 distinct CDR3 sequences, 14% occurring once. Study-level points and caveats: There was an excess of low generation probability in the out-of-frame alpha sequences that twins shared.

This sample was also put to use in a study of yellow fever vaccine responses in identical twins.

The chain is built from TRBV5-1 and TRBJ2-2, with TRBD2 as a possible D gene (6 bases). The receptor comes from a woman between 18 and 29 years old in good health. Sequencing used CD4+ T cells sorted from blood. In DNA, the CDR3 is TGCGCCAGCAGCTTAGACGGGGGGAACACCGGGGAGCTGTTTTTT. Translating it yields CASSLDGGNTGELFF.